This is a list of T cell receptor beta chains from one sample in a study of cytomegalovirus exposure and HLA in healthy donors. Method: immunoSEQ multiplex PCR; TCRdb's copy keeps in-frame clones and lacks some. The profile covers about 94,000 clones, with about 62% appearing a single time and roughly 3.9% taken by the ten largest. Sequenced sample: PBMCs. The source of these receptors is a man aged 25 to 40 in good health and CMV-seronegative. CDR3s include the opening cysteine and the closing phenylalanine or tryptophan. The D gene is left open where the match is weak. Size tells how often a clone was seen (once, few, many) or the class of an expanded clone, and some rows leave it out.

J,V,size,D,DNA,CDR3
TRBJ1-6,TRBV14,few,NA,TGTGCCAGCAGCCAAGGACAGCCGATCTATAATTCACCCCTCCACTTT,CASSQGQPIYNSPLHF
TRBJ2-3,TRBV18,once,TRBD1,TGTGCCAGCTCACGACAGGGCCCTCGGGGCACAGATACGCAGTATTTT,CASSRQGPRGTDTQYF
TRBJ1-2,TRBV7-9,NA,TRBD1,TGTGCCAGCAGCCTCCGGACAGGGAATAGCTATGGCTACACCTTC,CASSLRTGNSYGYTF
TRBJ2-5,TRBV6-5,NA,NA,TGTGCCAGCAATGGGCTGATAGGAACCCAGTACTTC,CASNGLIGTQYF
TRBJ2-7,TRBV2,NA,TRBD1,TGTGCCAGCAGTGAACTAATGCGACAGGGGTACGAGCAGTACTTC,CASSELMRQGYEQYF
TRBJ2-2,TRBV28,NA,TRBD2,TGTGCCAGCAGTTCCTCGGGACTAGGGGTCGGGGAGCTGTTTTTT,CASSSSGLGVGELFF
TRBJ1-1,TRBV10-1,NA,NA,TGCGCCAGCAGTGAGTCGAGGAGGTGGACTGAAGCTTTCTTT,CASSESRRWTEAFF
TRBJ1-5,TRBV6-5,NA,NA,TGTGCCAGCAGTTACTCACAGGTCAGGCAGCCCCAGCATTTT,CASSYSQVRQPQHF
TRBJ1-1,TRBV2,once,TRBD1,TGTGCCAGCAGGGACAGGGAGGGGACTGAAGCTTTCTTT,CASRDREGTEAFF
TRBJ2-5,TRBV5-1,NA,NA,TGCGCCAGCAGCTTGAACAGGCAGTTCCAAGAGACCCAGTACTTC,CASSLNRQFQETQYF
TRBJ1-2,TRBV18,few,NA,TGTGCCAGCTCACCGGACAGCACTAACTATGGCTACACCTTC,CASSPDSTNYGYTF
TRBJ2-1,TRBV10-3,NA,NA,TGTGCCATCAGGTTGTGGGGGGAGGCCAACAATGAGCAGTTCTTC,CAIRLWGEANNEQFF
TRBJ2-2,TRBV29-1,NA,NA,TGCAGCGTTGATACCAGGGGCGCGAACACCGGGGAGCTGTTTTTT,CSVDTRGANTGELFF
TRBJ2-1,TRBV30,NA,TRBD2,TGTGCCTGGACTAGACTAGCCACTTACAATGAGCAGTTCTTC,CAWTRLATYNEQFF
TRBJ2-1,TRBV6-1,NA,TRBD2,TGTGCCAGCAGTGTCGGGGGGGGGTCCTACAATGAGCAGTTCTTC,CASSVGGGSYNEQFF
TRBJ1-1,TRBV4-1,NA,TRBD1,TGCGCCAGCAGCTACCGACAGGGGACTGAAGCTTTCTTT,CASSYRQGTEAFF